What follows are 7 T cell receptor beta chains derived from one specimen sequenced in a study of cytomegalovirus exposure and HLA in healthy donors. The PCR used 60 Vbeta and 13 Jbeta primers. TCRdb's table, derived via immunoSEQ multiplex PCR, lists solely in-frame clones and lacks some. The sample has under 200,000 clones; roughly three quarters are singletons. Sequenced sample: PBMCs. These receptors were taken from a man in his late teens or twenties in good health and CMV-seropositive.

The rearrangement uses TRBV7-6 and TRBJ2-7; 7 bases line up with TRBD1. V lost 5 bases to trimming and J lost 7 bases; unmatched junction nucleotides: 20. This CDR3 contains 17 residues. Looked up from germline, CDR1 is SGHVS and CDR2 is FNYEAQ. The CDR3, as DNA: TGTGCCAGCAGCGCCCACCAAGGGACAGCGGTTCCCTTGGAGCAGTACTTC. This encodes CASSAHQGTAVPLEQYF.

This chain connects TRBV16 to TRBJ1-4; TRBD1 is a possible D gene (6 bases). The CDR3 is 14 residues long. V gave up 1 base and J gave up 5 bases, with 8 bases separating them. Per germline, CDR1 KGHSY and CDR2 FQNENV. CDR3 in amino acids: CASSQFQGNEKLFF. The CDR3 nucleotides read TGTGCCAGCAGCCAATTCCAGGGGAATGAAAAACTGTTTTTT. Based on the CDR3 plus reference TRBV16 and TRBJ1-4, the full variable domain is GEEVAQTPKHLVRGEGQKAKLYCAPIKGHSYVFWYQQVLKNEFKFLISFQNENVFDETGMPKERFSAKCLPNSPCSLEIQATKLEDSAVYFCASSQFQGNEKLFFGSGTQLSVL.

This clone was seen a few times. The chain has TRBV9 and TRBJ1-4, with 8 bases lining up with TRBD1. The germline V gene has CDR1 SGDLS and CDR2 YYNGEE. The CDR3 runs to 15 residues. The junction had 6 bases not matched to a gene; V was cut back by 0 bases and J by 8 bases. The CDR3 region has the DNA TGTGCCAGCAGCGTAGCTGGGACAGGAAAGGAAAAACTGTTTTTT. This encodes CASSVAGTGKEKLFF.

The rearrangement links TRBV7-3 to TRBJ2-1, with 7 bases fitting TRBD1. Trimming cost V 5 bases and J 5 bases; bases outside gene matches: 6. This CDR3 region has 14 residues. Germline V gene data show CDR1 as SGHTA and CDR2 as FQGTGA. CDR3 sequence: CASSQDRWDNEQFF. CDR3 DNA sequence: TGTGCCAGCAGCCAGGACAGGTGGGACAATGAGCAGTTCTTC.

The DNA for the CDR3 is TGCGCCAGCAGCCAAGGAAGACAGGGCTTCCAAAACATTCAGTACTTC. It specifies CASSQGRQGFQNIQYF. The chain couples TRBV4-1 to TRBJ2-4; 7 bases fit TRBD1. The CDR3 is 16 amino acids. The V gene's germline CDR1 is MGHRA and CDR2 YSYEKL. The junction had 8 bases not matched to a gene; V was cut back by 1 base and J by 5 bases.

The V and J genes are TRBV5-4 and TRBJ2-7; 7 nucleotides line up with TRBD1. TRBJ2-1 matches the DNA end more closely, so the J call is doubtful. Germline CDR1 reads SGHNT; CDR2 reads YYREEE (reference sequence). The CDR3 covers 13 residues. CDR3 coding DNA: TGTGCCAGCAGCTTGACAGGGGACAATGAGCAGTTCTTC. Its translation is CASSLTGDNEQFF.

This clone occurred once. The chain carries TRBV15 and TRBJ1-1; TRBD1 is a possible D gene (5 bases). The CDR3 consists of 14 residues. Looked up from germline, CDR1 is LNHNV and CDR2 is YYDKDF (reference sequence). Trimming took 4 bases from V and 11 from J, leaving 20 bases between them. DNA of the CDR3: TGTGCCACCAGCATGGGAGGGGTTTTTCAAGGGGCTTTCTTT. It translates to CATSMGGVFQGAFF.